The next 31 T cell receptor beta chains were all read from a single sample in a study of blood T cell repertoires in COVID-19. Measured with immunoSEQ multiplex PCR; TCRdb has only the in-frame clones, and not every one. Of 40,000 to 50,000 clones listed, approximately 86% were seen once; the top ten hold 55% to 60%. Sequences were obtained from peripheral blood. The receptors were gathered from a man between 65 and 80 years old with acute or convalescent COVID-19.

This clone has only a few counts. This sequence joins TRBV9 and TRBJ1-2, with D possibly being TRBD1 (5 bases). V was shortened by 0 bases and J by 2 bases, with 17 bases between the two germline ends. This CDR3 has 17 residues. Germline-derived CDR1 and CDR2 are SGDLS and YYNGEE. The CDR3 DNA sequence: TGTGCCAGCAGCGTAGGCGGGCGCGGGGGATCCAACTATGGCTACACCTTC. This encodes CASSVGGRGGSNYGYTF. Supplemented by reference TRBV9 and TRBJ1-2, the full variable domain reads DSGVTQTPKHLITATGQRVTLRCSPRSGDLSVYWYQQSLDQGLQFLIQYYNGEERAKGNILERFSAQQFPDLHSELNLSSLELGDSALYFCASSVGGRGGSNYGYTFGSGTRLTVV.

The V call is TRBV3-1 (or the pseudogene TRBV3-2), the J call TRBJ2-7; D possibly corresponds to TRBD2 (5 bases). This CDR3 has 14 amino acids. CDR1 and CDR2 from the germline V gene are LGHDT and YNNKEL (reference sequence). The V gene lost 0 bases and the J gene lost 13 bases, with 19 bases spanning the gap. The DNA for the CDR3 is TGTGCCAGCAGCCAAGAAAGAATGCGAGCGGAGACTTACTTC. Translated: CASSQERMRAETYF.

V is TRBV9 and J is TRBJ2-1; TRBD2 aligns across 10 bases. There are 15 residues in the CDR3. With 3 bases clipped from V and 3 bases from J, the junction kept 3 bases outside the gene matches. From germline, CDR1 is SGDLS and CDR2 YYNGEE. As DNA, the CDR3 is TGTGCCAGCAGCGCCGGACTAGCGGACTACAATGAGCAGTTCTTC. Translation gives CASSAGLADYNEQFF.

The chain uses TRBV30 and TRBJ2-5; D call uncertain. Between the trimmed V and J ends, which lost 0 bases and 4 bases, there was a span of 6 bases. Per the germline V gene, CDR1 is GTSNPN and CDR2 is SVGIG (reference sequence). The CDR3 contains 12 residues. The CDR3 loop is CAWSVSRETQYF. CDR3 DNA sequence: TGTGCCTGGAGTGTATCTCGAGAGACCCAGTACTTC.

The rearrangement uses TRBV11-2 and TRBJ2-3, with TRBD2 matching 8 bases. Per the germline V gene, CDR1 is SGHAT and CDR2 is FQNNGV. There are 15 residues in the CDR3. V trimming: 5 bases; J trimming: 0 bases; junction bases outside the gene matches: 4. The CDR3 sequence is CASSPTSGSTDTQYF. The CDR3 DNA reads TGTGCCAGCAGCCCTACTAGCGGAAGCACAGATACGCAGTATTTT. Using reference TRBV11-2 and TRBJ2-3 for the parts outside the CDR3, the full variable domain is EAGVAQSPRYKIIEKRQSVAFWCNPISGHATLYWYQQILGQGPKLLIQFQNNGVVDDSQLPKDRFSAERLKGVDSTLKIQPAKLEDSAVYLCASSPTSGSTDTQYFGPGTRLTVL.

The chain joins TRBV5-4 to TRBJ2-3, with 7 positions matching TRBD2. The ends lost 1 base at V and 0 bases at J; junction bases unmatched: 2. The CDR3 is 15 amino acids. Germline CDR1 reads SGHNT; CDR2 reads YYREEE (reference sequence). The CDR3 loop is CASSLSGASTDTQYF. The CDR3 nucleotides read TGTGCCAGCAGCTTGAGCGGGGCTAGCACAGATACGCAGTATTTT.

J is TRBJ2-7 and V is TRBV6-2 or TRBV6-3; TRBD2 agrees at 12 bases. The trim removed 2 bases at V and 4 bases at J, leaving 0 bases unmatched. Germline CDR1 is MNHEY and CDR2 is SVGEGT. This CDR3 region has 14 residues. This CDR3 reads CASSYLAGGYEQYF. CDR3 nucleotides: TGTGCCAGCAGTTACCTAGCGGGAGGGTACGAGCAGTACTTC.

This chain joins TRBV12-3 or TRBV12-4 and TRBJ1-5; D remains ambiguous. This CDR3 spans 13 amino acids. Trimming pared 4 bases from V and 6 bases from J, leaving 10 bases between. The CDR3 bases are TGTGCCAGCAGTTCAGGTATCACTCAGCCCCAGCATTTT. It encodes CASSSGITQPQHF.

This chain uses TRBV28 with TRBJ1-1, with a possible D match to TRBD1 (5 bases). Trimming cost V 5 bases and J 2 bases, with 9 bases left between them. This CDR3 spans 13 amino acids. Germline V gene sequence: CDR1 MDHEN, CDR2 SYDVKM. This chain's CDR3 is CASSPGINTEAFF. CDR3 nucleotide sequence: TGTGCCAGCAGTCCAGGGATAAACACTGAAGCTTTCTTT.

The chain links TRBV18 to TRBJ2-5; the D gene is possibly TRBD2 (5 bases). Trimming removed 3 bases from V and 5 bases from J, with 10 bases in between. There are 13 residues in the CDR3. The V gene's germline CDR1 is KGHSH and CDR2 LQKENI. Here the CDR3 reads CASSPASMETQYF. The CDR3 region has the DNA TGTGCCAGCTCACCGGCTAGCATGGAGACCCAGTACTTC.

This clone was observed a handful of times. This chain connects TRBV19 to TRBJ1-2, with D unresolved. Trimming removed 7 bases at V and 6 bases at J, with 24 bases between. This CDR3 has 16 amino acids. The V gene's germline CDR1 is LNHDA and CDR2 SQIVND (reference sequence). CDR3 in DNA: TGTGCCAGTATCCCGACTCTAGTAGGTGGCGAACATGGCTACACCTTC. This sequence encodes CASIPTLVGGEHGYTF.

This clone has more than one count but fewer than ten. The rearrangement links TRBV10-3 to TRBJ2-2; tentatively, D is TRBD1 (6 bases). Per germline, CDR1 ENHRY and CDR2 SYGVKD. The CDR3 covers 14 residues. The V end was cut by 10 bases, the J end by 5 bases, with 17 bases between. This chain's CDR3 is CATREIRGTGELFF. The DNA for the CDR3 is TGTGCCACCAGGGAAATTAGGGGGACCGGGGAGCTGTTTTTT.

This chain's CDR3 is CASSPGGRNTEAFF. In DNA, the CDR3 is TGTGCCAGCTCACCAGGGGGGAGAAACACTGAAGCTTTCTTT. V usage is TRBV18 and J usage is TRBJ1-1, with D perhaps matching TRBD1 (5 bases). Germline V gene data show CDR1 as KGHSH and CDR2 as LQKENI. Trimming removed 2 bases from V and 2 bases from J, with 9 bases in between. The CDR3 runs to 14 residues.

CDR3 bases: TGTGCCAGCAGCGACGGGAGCGGACGTGAAGCTTTCTTT. Its translation is CASSDGSGREAFF. The V gene is TRBV9, the J gene TRBJ1-1; D gene ambiguous. V lost 3 bases and J 7 bases, leaving 13 bases between the germline ends. CDR3 length: 13 amino acids. Germline loops: CDR1 SGDLS, CDR2 YYNGEE.

The chain recombines TRBV19 with TRBJ1-2; TRBD1 agrees at 8 bases. CDR3 length equals 14 residues. The germline V gene has CDR1 LNHDA and CDR2 SQIVND (reference sequence). V trimming: 1 base; J trimming: 6 bases; junction bases outside the gene matches: 4. The CDR3 DNA is TGTGCCAGTAGTATAGCCCGACAGGGGAATGGCTACACCTTC. Amino acid sequence: CASSIARQGNGYTF.

The chain combines TRBV30 with TRBJ2-1; no clear D. V was shortened by 3 bases and J by 10 bases, with 10 bases between the two germline ends. The CDR3 runs 11 residues. In germline, CDR1 is GTSNPN, CDR2 SVGIG (reference sequence). The CDR3 reads CAWSRQSEQFF. DNA of the CDR3: TGTGCCTGGAGCCGCCAGTCAGAGCAGTTCTTC.

This clone was observed once. J is TRBJ1-5 and V is TRBV19; possibly TRBD1 for D (6 bases). Germline-derived CDR1 and CDR2 are LNHDA and SQIVND (reference sequence). The CDR3 runs 17 residues. Between the trimmed V and J ends, which lost 1 base and 0 bases, there was a span of 13 bases. CDR3 sequence (DNA): TGTGCCAGTAGTATAGGCTGGGGACAAAATAGCAATCAGCCCCAGCATTTT. Its protein is CASSIGWGQNSNQPQHF.

The rearrangement links TRBV6-2 or TRBV6-3 to TRBJ2-5, with D uncertain. CDR3 length: 11 amino acids. Germline loops: CDR1 MNHEY, CDR2 SVGEGT. Deletions cut 6 bases from V and 3 bases from J, with 5 bases between. Here the CDR3 reads CASSLKETQYF. CDR3 DNA sequence: TGTGCCAGCAGCCTAAAAGAGACCCAGTACTTC.

V and J are TRBV18 and TRBJ2-1, with D possibly being TRBD1 (7 bases). The CDR3 extends over 16 amino acids. Trimming took off 2 bases at V and 2 bases at J, with 13 bases between the two ends. In germline, CDR1 is KGHSH, CDR2 LQKENI. The CDR3 loop is CASSPRRDSTYNEQFF. In DNA form, the CDR3 reads TGTGCCAGCTCACCAAGGCGGGACAGCACCTACAATGAGCAGTTCTTC.

CDR3 in amino acids: CASRADGNTEAFF. DNA of the CDR3: TGTGCCAGCAGAGCGGACGGGAACACTGAAGCTTTCTTT. V and J are TRBV2 and TRBJ1-1, with D unresolved. This CDR3 region has 13 residues. V was trimmed by 6 bases and J by 1 base, leaving 9 bases between them. Germline V lookup: CDR1 SNHLY, CDR2 FYNNEI.

The V gene is TRBV11-3, the J gene TRBJ2-1; 9 bases align to TRBD2. Trimming took 5 bases from V and 4 from J; bases not matched to a gene: 6. CDR3 length: 15 amino acids. Per the germline V gene, CDR1 is SGHNT and CDR2 is YENEEA. CDR3 residues: CASSPQTSGYNEQFF. The CDR3 DNA is TGTGCCAGCAGCCCCCAGACTAGCGGTTACAATGAGCAGTTCTTC. Full variable domain (missing parts from reference TRBV11-3 and TRBJ2-1): EAGVVQSPRYKIIEKKQPVAFWCNPISGHNTLYWYLQNLGQGPELLIRYENEEAVDDSQLPKDRFSAERLKGVDSTLKIQPAELGDSAVYLCASSPQTSGYNEQFFGPGTRLTVL.

V usage is TRBV10-3 and J usage is TRBJ1-5, with 8 nucleotides matching TRBD1. Germline V gene data show CDR1 as ENHRY and CDR2 as SYGVKD. V lost 3 bases and J lost 2; bases outside the gene matches: 9. The CDR3 runs 17 residues. CDR3 bases: TGTGCCATCAGTGACCCGGACAGGGCTTGGGGCAATCAGCCCCAGCATTTT. Protein product: CAISDPDRAWGNQPQHF.

V and J are TRBV5-1 and TRBJ2-3; 10 bases match TRBD2. CDR3 length equals 16 residues. Germline-derived CDR1 and CDR2 are SGHRS and YFSETQ. V was clipped by 4 bases and J by 0 bases; unmatched bases: 5. CDR3 in DNA: TGCGCCAGCAGCGACCCGGGACTAGCGAGCACAGATACGCAGTATTTT. It encodes CASSDPGLASTDTQYF.

The chain uses TRBV5-1 and TRBJ2-5, with 8 bases fitting TRBD2. This CDR3 contains 13 residues. Germline CDR1 SGHRS, CDR2 YFSETQ. The V gene end was trimmed by 6 bases and the J gene end by 4 bases; junction bases not matched to a gene: 5. CDR3 region: CASMVAGTETQYF. As DNA, the CDR3 is TGCGCCAGCATGGTAGCGGGGACAGAGACCCAGTACTTC.

The genes are TRBV5-1 and TRBJ2-3; D is possibly TRBD2 (5 bases). Germline V gene data show CDR1 as SGHRS and CDR2 as YFSETQ. The CDR3 covers 13 residues. Trimming took off 0 bases at V and 5 bases at J, with 7 bases between the two ends. CDR3 in amino acids: CASSLGAGDTQYF. The CDR3 DNA follows: TGCGCCAGCAGCTTGGGGGCGGGAGATACGCAGTATTTT.

In its sample, this clone was seen once. This chain connects TRBV29-1 to TRBJ2-1, with TRBD2 matching 11 bases. This CDR3 is built from 14 residues. The ends lost 6 bases at V and 4 bases at J; junction bases unmatched: 5. Germline CDR1 reads SQVTM; CDR2 reads ANQGSEA. The CDR3 protein is CSVTGTSGYNEQFF. DNA for the CDR3: TGCAGCGTGACCGGGACTAGCGGATACAATGAGCAGTTCTTC.

This rearrangement joins TRBV6-5 to TRBJ2-2; 8 bases line up with TRBD1. This CDR3 comprises 16 residues. Germline V gene data show CDR1 as MNHEY and CDR2 as SVGAGI. Losses at the gene ends were 2 bases for V and 6 bases for J; bases not matched to a gene: 8. The CDR3 sequence: CASSYDRTGRAGELFF. The CDR3 nucleotides read TGTGCCAGCAGTTACGACCGGACAGGGCGGGCCGGGGAGCTGTTTTTT.

CDR3 nucleotides: TGTGCCATCAGTGAGTCTCACGGGGGTGAGCAGTACTTC. Translation gives CAISESHGGEQYF. The V and J genes are TRBV10-3 and TRBJ2-7; maybe TRBD2 (6 bases). This CDR3 spans 13 amino acids. CDR1 and CDR2 (germline): ENHRY, SYGVKD. V dropped 0 bases and J dropped 7 bases, with 10 bases sitting between them.

The chain is built from TRBV19 and TRBJ1-3; no reliable D call. In germline, CDR1 is LNHDA, CDR2 SQIVND (reference sequence). Trimming removed 3 bases from V and 4 bases from J, with 13 bases in between. The CDR3 consists of 15 residues. The CDR3 bases are TGTGCCAGTAGTATGTCCCAGATGGCCGGAAACACCATATATTTT. It translates to CASSMSQMAGNTIYF.

This chain connects TRBV6-6 to TRBJ2-5; 9 nucleotides match TRBD2. CDR3 length equals 14 residues. Germline V gives CDR1 MNHNY, CDR2 SVGAGI (reference sequence). Losses at the gene ends were 11 bases for V and 5 bases for J; bases not matched to a gene: 12. The CDR3, as DNA: TGTGCCGGAGCGGGGGGCCTCCTCTCCGAGACCCAGTACTTC. It codes for CAGAGGLLSETQYF.

The chain links TRBV11-2 to TRBJ2-1; D possibly corresponds to TRBD1 (5 bases). Germline CDR1 reads SGHAT; CDR2 reads FQNNGV. CDR3 size: 14 residues. The germline V and J ends were trimmed by 6 bases and 3 bases, with 12 bases remaining between them. The CDR3 bases are TGTGCCAGCAGTTTAAGGGGCCGCTACAATGAGCAGTTCTTC. The encoded protein is CASSLRGRYNEQFF.